This TCR beta chain is from a study of identical twins. Overall study results and limits: Within monozygotic twins, out-of-frame TCR alpha sharing was underestimated by the models.

Note on this clonotype: Its antigen remains unidentified.

The CDR3 consists of 16 residues. The junction had 5 bases not matched to a gene; V was cut back by 4 bases and J by 0 bases. Germline-derived CDR1 and CDR2 are SGHNT and YYREEE (reference sequence). Via MiXCR, TCRdb re-called the 5' RACE reads, giving one row per CDR3 protein. The sample consists of 1.5 million to 2 million distinct CDR3 sequences, about 32% of them appearing once. This chain connects TRBV5-4 to TRBJ2-5, with 11 bases aligning to TRBD1. The source is a newborn girl in good health. Material for sequencing was cord blood. CDR3: CASSDGQGANQETQYF. CDR3 DNA: TGTGCCAGCAGCGACGGACAGGGGGCGAACCAAGAGACCCAGTACTTC.